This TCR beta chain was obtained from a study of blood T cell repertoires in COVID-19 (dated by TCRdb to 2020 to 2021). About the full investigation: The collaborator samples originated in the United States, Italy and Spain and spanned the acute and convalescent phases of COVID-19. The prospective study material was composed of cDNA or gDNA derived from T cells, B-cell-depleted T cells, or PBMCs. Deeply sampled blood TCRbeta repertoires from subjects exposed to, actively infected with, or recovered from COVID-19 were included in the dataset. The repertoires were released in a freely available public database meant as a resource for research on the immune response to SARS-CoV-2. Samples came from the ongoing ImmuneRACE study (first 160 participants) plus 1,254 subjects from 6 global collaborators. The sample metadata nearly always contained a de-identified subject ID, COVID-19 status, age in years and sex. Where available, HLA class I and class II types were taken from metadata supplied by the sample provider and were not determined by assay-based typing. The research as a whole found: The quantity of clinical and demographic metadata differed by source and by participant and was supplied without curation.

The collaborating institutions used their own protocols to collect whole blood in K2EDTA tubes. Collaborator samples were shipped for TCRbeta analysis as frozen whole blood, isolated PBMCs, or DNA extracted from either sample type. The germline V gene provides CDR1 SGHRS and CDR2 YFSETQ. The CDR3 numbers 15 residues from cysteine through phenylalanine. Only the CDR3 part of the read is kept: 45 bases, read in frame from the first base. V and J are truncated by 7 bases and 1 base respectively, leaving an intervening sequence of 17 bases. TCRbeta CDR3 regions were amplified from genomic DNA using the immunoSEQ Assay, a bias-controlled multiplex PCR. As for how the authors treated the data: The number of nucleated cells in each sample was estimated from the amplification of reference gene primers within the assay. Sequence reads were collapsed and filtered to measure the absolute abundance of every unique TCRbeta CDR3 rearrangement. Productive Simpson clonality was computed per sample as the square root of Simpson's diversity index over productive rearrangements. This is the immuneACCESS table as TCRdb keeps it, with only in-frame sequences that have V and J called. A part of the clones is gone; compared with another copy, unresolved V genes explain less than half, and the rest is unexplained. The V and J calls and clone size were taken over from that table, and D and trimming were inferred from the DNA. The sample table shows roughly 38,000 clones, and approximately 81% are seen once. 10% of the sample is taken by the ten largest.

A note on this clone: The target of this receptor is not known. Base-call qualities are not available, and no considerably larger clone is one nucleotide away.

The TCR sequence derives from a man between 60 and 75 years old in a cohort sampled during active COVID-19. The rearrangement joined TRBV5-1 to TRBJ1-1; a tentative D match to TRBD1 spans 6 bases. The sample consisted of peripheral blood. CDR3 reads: CASQNLGQENTEAFF. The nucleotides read TGCGCCAGCCAAAACTTGGGACAAGAGAACACTGAAGCTTTCTTT.